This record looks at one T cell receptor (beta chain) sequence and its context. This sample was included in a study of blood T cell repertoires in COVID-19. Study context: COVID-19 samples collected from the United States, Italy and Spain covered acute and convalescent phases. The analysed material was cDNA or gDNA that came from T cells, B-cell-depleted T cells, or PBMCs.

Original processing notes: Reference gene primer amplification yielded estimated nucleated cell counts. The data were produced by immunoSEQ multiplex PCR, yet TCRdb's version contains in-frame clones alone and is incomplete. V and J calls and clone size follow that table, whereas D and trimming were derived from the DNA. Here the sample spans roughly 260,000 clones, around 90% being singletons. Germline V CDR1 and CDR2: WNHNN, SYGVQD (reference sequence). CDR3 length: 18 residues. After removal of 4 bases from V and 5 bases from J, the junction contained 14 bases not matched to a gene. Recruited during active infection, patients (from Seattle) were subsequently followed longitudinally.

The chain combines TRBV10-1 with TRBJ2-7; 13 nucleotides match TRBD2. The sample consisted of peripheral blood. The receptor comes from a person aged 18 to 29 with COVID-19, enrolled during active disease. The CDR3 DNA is TGCGCCAGCAGTGGGAAAAAGGGACTAGCGGGAAGAGTCAACGAGCAGTACTTC. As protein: CASSGKKGLAGRVNEQYF.